This TCR beta chain was captured by sequencing in a study of early T cells in non-severe SARS-CoV-2 infection. Study-level information: From unsorted whole blood, bulk RNA was sequenced, and the chains remained unpaired. General study results and limits: Anti-spike CD8 responses were favored by VDJdb matching, which missed private and CD4 specificities.

This CDR3 comprises 14 residues. Germline V gene data show CDR1 as DFQATT and CDR2 as SNEGSKA (reference sequence). The table lists this clonotype with a few counts. Its specificity is not known. Mismatch with germline at one junction end may stem from a read error. Individual cDNA molecules were tagged with unique molecular identifiers, the study reported. MiXCR, run by TCRdb on the 5' RACE reads, gives a single entry per CDR3 protein. The table shows tens of thousands of distinct CDR3 sequences, with roughly 13% occurring only once. The clonotype originates from an adult who was a healthcare worker with PCR-confirmed SARS-CoV-2 infection or an uninfected control (not recorded which). J is TRBJ2-7 and V is TRBV20-1; possible D gene TRBD2, 6 bases. What was sequenced was whole blood. The DNA of the CDR3 is TGCAGTGCTGGAGAGCGGGTACGGTCCTACGAGCAGTACTTC. This codes for CSAGERVRSYEQYF.